The sequence of this T cell receptor beta chain was determined in a study of Ad26.COV2.S vaccination and SARS-CoV-2 variants. Study as a whole: Intramuscular Ad26.COV2.S doses were given once or twice, 56 days apart.

The CDR3 runs to 19 residues. The junction had 20 bases not matched to a gene; V was cut back by 4 bases and J by 7 bases. Germline CDR1 and CDR2: MDHEN and SYDVKM. Treatment specified: some 19 received Ad26.COV2.S at low or high dose, single or two shots; roughly 5 received placebo; per-sample allocation not given. The samples date from day 63 after the first vaccine or placebo injection. The shot given was an Ad26 vector that makes Wuhan-strain SARS-CoV-2 spike. Sequenced by immunoSEQ multiplex PCR; TCRdb stores in-frame clones only, minus some. Of around 310,000 clones in the sample, around 90% were seen once. Concerning this clone itself: The antigen remains undetermined.

Study conclusions and caveats: Participants in the vaccine arm had higher spike-specific TCR breadth; placebo recipients had lower.

The material sequenced was peripheral blood, taken in a trial of Ad26.COV2.S vaccine versus placebo. The chain has TRBV28 and TRBJ1-5, with 9 bases that match TRBD1. This receptor was identified in a person between 18 and 65 years old who received the Ad26.COV2.S COVID-19 vaccine or a placebo. As DNA, the CDR3 is TGTGCCAGCAGTTCAGGGGATAACAGGGGGCGACTAAGGTTCCAGCCCCAGCATTTT. Translation gives CASSSGDNRGRLRFQPQHF.